This T cell receptor beta chain comes out of a study of low-dose radiotherapy and immunotherapy resistance in tumors (dated by TCRdb to the early 2020s). About the full investigation: In Cohort 1, each fraction delivered 0.5 Gy every 2 weeks, and the prescribed total PTV dose was 6.5 Gy. Cohort 2 received 1 Gy per fraction every two weeks, with a total of 13 Gy over 26 weeks. Patients were given nivolumab as a 240 mg flat dose every two weeks and ipilimumab at 1 mg/kg every six weeks, with both drugs delivered intravenously. Intravenous cyclophosphamide at 200 mg/m2 was administered every two weeks, one day ahead of each radiation and immunotherapy administration. Starting on cycle 1 day 1, patients took 300 mg of aspirin by mouth once a day for four cycles. The trial did not randomize participants into treatment groups. The translational analysis covered eight patients: three from the first dose cohort and the first five from the second dose cohort.

Superscript III and a set of TRAV- and TRBV-specific primers were used to synthesize first-strand cDNA, so that both TCRalpha and TCRbeta chains were covered. TCRs were amplified for 20 PCR cycles with Phusion, using a constant-region primer paired with the adapter attached to the V primers. The MessageAmp II aRNA Amplification Kit was used to amplify the isolated mRNA, with in vitro transcription run for more than 15 hours at 37 degrees C. The Dynabeads mRNA DIRECT Purification Kit was used to isolate the mRNA for TCR sequencing. Indexed Illumina adapters were added in a second approximately 25-cycle Phusion PCR, and the resulting products were purified with AMPure XP beads. Per the authors' processing: Custom Perl scripts pooled TCR sequences encoding the same protein, removed out-of-frame sequences and computed each clonotype's abundance. The analysis excluded TCR sequences that were supported by just one read. Shannon entropy, Gini index, clonality, richness, and the frequency of TCRs shared between repertoires were included as repertoire metrics. TCRdb redid the processing of the public reads, applying fastp at Q25 and MiXCR, and retained in-frame beta chains. Each CDR3 protein gets just one entry, which takes the most common genes and DNA from the rows behind it. TCRdb, rather than the study authors, made the V and J calls. Here the sample has 10,000 to 15,000 distinct CDR3 sequences; more than 50% occur a single time. Less than 8.5% of the sample rests with the top ten.

For this clonotype: The antigen it binds to is not known. No per-base quality is available; no much larger clone lies one base away.

Donors were enrolled in RACIN, a single-arm phase I dose-escalation trial in which nivolumab, ipilimumab, aspirin, low-dose cyclophosphamide and low-dose radiotherapy were combined. To be eligible, a patient needed to have an advanced solid tumor that was TIL-negative. The CDR3 spans 14 residues, from the cysteine through the phenylalanine. This entry keeps only the CDR3 DNA: 42 bases, framed from base 1. The germline ends are 14 bases apart after V is trimmed by 5 bases and J by 2 bases. The germline V gene yields SGHDT for CDR1 and YYEEEE for CDR2. The TCR comes from a human donor with advanced metastatic prostate, ovarian, gallbladder or colorectal cancer (not recorded which). This table probably holds off-target reads from a library built for another chain. Recombination linked TRBV5-6 to TRBJ2-7, with the D segment possibly TRBD1 or TRBD2, each aligning over 6 bases. The base sequence is TGTGCCAGCAGGGGATTGGGGGGCCCCTACGAGCAGTACTTC. Its protein reads: CASRGLGGPYEQYF.